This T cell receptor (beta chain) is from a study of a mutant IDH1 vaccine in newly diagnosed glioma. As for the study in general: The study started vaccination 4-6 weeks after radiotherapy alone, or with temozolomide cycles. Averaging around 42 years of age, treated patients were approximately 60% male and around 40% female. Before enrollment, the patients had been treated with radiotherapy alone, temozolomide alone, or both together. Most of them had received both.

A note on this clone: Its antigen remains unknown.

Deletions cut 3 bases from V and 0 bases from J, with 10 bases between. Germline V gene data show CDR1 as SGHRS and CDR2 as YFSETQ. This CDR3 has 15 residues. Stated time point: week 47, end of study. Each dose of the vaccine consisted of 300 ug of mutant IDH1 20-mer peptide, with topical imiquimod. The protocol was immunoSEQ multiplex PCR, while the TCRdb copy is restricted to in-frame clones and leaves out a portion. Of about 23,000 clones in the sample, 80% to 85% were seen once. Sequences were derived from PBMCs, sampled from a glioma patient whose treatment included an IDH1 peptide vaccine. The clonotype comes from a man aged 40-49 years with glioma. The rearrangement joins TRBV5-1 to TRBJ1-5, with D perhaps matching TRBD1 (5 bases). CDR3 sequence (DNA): TGCGCCAGCAGCTGGGGCGGGGATAGCAATCAGCCCCAGCATTTT. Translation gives CASSWGGDSNQPQHF. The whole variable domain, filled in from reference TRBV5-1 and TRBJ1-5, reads KAGVTQTPRYLIKTRGQQVTLSCSPISGHRSVSWYQQTPGQGLQFLFEYFSETQRNKGNFPGRFSGRQFSNSRSEMNVSTLELGDSALYLCASSWGGDSNQPQHFGDGTRLSIL.